These 14 T cell receptor beta chains were all obtained from the same sample, sequenced in a study of T cells in Graves' hyperthyroidism and ophthalmopathy. TCR beta CDR3 region amplification was performed from RNA transcripts. Primed by the HTBI set, a first-round RT-PCR was run on the TCR CDR3. Via MiXCR, TCRdb re-called the multiplex PCR reads, giving one row per CDR3 protein. The sample includes 200,000 to 250,000 distinct CDR3 sequences, approximately 16% of them seen just once. Sequencing used blood. These receptors all come from a woman aged 18-29 years with Graves' ophthalmopathy.

The rearrangement links TRBV15 to TRBJ1-2; D is ambiguous. This CDR3 has 15 residues. CDR1 and CDR2 (germline): LNHNV, YYDKDF (reference sequence). Trimming took 1 base from V and 2 from J, leaving 11 bases between them. The CDR3 region is CATSRGLGKNYGYTF. CDR3 in DNA: TGTGCCACCAGCAGAGGATTGGGCAAGAACTATGGCTACACCTTC.

This clonotype was found once. A much larger clone lies a single base off, so this may be a read error. The chain is built from TRBV10-3 and TRBJ2-1; D gene ambiguous. The germline CDR1 and CDR2 sequences are ENHRY and SYGVKD. Trimming left V 0 bases short and J 12 bases short, with 18 bases between. The CDR3 sequence is 15 residues long. The CDR3 DNA reads as TGTGCCATCAGTGAGTCGGGGTCCATCTGGGATGGGCAGTTCTTC. As protein: CAISESGSIWDGQFF.

This clonotype was detected many times. This sequence joins TRBV7-2 and TRBJ1-2, with 10 positions matching TRBD1. Looked up from germline, CDR1 is SGHTA and CDR2 is FQGNSA. With V trimmed by 6 bases and J by 5 bases, 3 bases remained unmatched. The CDR3 is 13 residues long. The CDR3 DNA reads TGTGCCAGCAGGCCGGGACAGGGGTATGGCTACACCTTC. It codes for CASRPGQGYGYTF.

In its sample, this clonotype was seen many times. This chain connects TRBV2 to TRBJ2-2, with 7 bases identical to TRBD1. With V trimmed by 8 bases and J by 5 bases, 8 bases remained unmatched. The germline V gene has CDR1 SNHLY and CDR2 FYNNEI. The CDR3 totals 14 residues. CDR3 residues: CASGKGGRTGELFF. The CDR3, as DNA: TGTGCCAGCGGGAAAGGGGGCAGAACCGGGGAGCTGTTTTTT.

This clonotype was found many times. The chain joins TRBV2 to TRBJ2-1, with D tentatively TRBD2 (6 bases). Trimming took 4 bases from V and 4 from J, leaving 11 bases between them. Germline V gives CDR1 SNHLY, CDR2 FYNNEI. The CDR3 is made up of 14 amino acids. The CDR3 DNA is TGTGCCAGCAGTGTTGGGGGGTATTACAATGAGCAGTTCTTC. It yields the protein CASSVGGYYNEQFF.

This clonotype has at least ten counts. J is TRBJ2-5 and V is TRBV20-1, with D possibly TRBD1 on 6 matching bases. The CDR3 covers 14 residues. With 0 bases removed from V and 5 bases from J, the gap between germline ends came to 13 bases. Germline assignment: CDR1 DFQATT and CDR2 SNEGSKA (reference sequence). DNA of the CDR3: TGCAGTGCTAGAGATTTGGACAGAGGGGAGACCCAGTACTTC. It translates to CSARDLDRGETQYF.

This clonotype was picked up many times. This chain uses TRBV5-1 with TRBJ1-5, with a weak D call TRBD1 (5 bases). This CDR3 region has 14 residues. The V end was cut by 2 bases, the J end by 5 bases, with 11 bases between. Germline lookup yields CDR1 SGHRS and CDR2 YFSETQ. The DNA of the CDR3 is TGCGCCAGCAGCTTAGACAGTGGGGATCAGCCCCAGCATTTT. It yields the protein CASSLDSGDQPQHF.

This clonotype was observed at least ten times. The chain links TRBV5-1 to TRBJ2-5; 13 bases line up with TRBD2. This CDR3 spans 15 amino acids. The germline V gene has CDR1 SGHRS and CDR2 YFSETQ. Trimming took 3 bases from V and 4 from J; bases not matched to a gene: 3. The CDR3 is CASSYRTSGRETQYF. The CDR3 bases are TGCGCCAGCAGCTATCGGACTAGCGGGAGAGAGACCCAGTACTTC.

The rearrangement uses TRBV11-3 and TRBJ2-3; 10 bases map to TRBD1. V was clipped by 5 bases and J by 0 bases; unmatched bases: 5. Germline-derived CDR1 and CDR2 are SGHNT and YENEEA. This CDR3 region has 16 residues. CDR3 nucleotide sequence: TGTGCCAGCAGCGCCGGGACAGGGGCAAGCACAGATACGCAGTATTTT. This encodes CASSAGTGASTDTQYF.

About this clonotype itself: This may stem from a read error, because a much larger clone lies one nucleotide away. The rearrangement joins TRBV28 to TRBJ2-1; 8 bases agree with TRBD1. The CDR3 runs to 14 residues. CDR1 is MDHEN and CDR2 is SYDVKM in the germline V gene. For the CDR3, the DNA is TGTGCCAGCTCAGGGGGCAGGTCCTACAATGGGCAGTTCTTC. Residues: CASSGGRSYNGQFF.

This clonotype was counted ten times or more. The chain recombines TRBV6-1 with TRBJ2-1, with D perhaps being TRBD1 or TRBD2 (5 bases each). The CDR3 totals 13 residues. CDR1 and CDR2 from the germline V gene are MNHNS and SASEGT. Trimming took 7 bases from V and 3 from J, leaving 10 bases between them. This CDR3 reads CASTSGHYNEQFF. CDR3 DNA: TGTGCCAGCACGAGCGGACACTACAATGAGCAGTTCTTC.

In its sample, this clonotype was seen many times. The chain joins TRBV5-5 to TRBJ2-7, with D hard to call. This CDR3 region has 14 residues. Trimming stripped 0 bases from V and 3 bases from J, with 10 bases between. Germline values: CDR1 SGHKS, CDR2 YYEKEE (reference sequence). The CDR3 protein is CASSLVGSIYEQYF. CDR3 DNA sequence: TGTGCCAGCAGCTTGGTCGGGTCGATCTACGAGCAGTACTTC. Looking up the rest from reference TRBV5-5 and TRBJ2-7 gives the full variable domain: DAGVTQSPTHLIKTRGQQVTLRCSPISGHKSVSWYQQVLGQGPQFIFQYYEKEERGRGNFPDRFSARQFPNYSSELNVNALLLGDSALYLCASSLVGSIYEQYFGPGTRLTVT.

This clonotype has ten or more counts. The V call is TRBV20-1, the J call TRBJ2-1, with TRBD1 matching over 7 bases. This CDR3 has 15 amino acids. The V and J ends lost 7 bases and 7 bases, in that order; junction bases with no gene match: 16. The germline gives CDR1 DFQATT, CDR2 SNEGSKA (reference sequence). Here the CDR3 DNA reads TGCAGTGTTGGGGAGTGGGACAGCGTAGGGAATGAGCAGTTCTTC. It yields the protein CSVGEWDSVGNEQFF.

The rearrangement links TRBV28 to TRBJ1-2; D is perhaps TRBD1 (6 bases). This CDR3 contains 15 residues. V was shortened by 8 bases and J by 1 base, with 17 bases between the two germline ends. CDR1 and CDR2 from the germline V gene are MDHEN and SYDVKM. The CDR3 reads CASVYSDRNNYGYTF. CDR3 in DNA: TGTGCCAGCGTTTACTCAGACAGGAATAACTATGGCTACACCTTC.